This entry lists 25 T cell receptor beta chains sequenced from one sample in a study of beta chain features in type 1 diabetes. Study results and caveats: A moderate, significant TCRB CDR3 shortening appeared in type 1 diabetes across four CD4+ subsets.

The authors reverse transcribed all of the isolated RNA, so sequencing captured expressed TCRB transcripts. The method was immunoSEQ multiplex PCR; TCRdb's version includes in-frame clones alone and lacks a portion of them. The table has 600,000 to 700,000 clones, roughly 12% seen once. Antigens of these TCRs are unknown. Sequencing input: naive CD4+ T cells from blood. These receptors originate from a man aged 25 to 40 with type 1 diabetes.

This clone was found a few times. CDR3 DNA: TGTGCCAGCAGCTTAGCCTCTGGACTAGCGAGCTACGAGCAGTACTTC. Protein product: CASSLASGLASYEQYF. The rearrangement joins TRBV7-2 to TRBJ2-7, with 9 bases that match TRBD2. The length of the CDR3 is 16 residues. Trimming took 0 bases from V and 3 from J; bases not matched to a gene: 6. Germline V CDR1 and CDR2: SGHTA, FQGNSA. The whole variable domain, filled in from reference TRBV7-2 and TRBJ2-7, reads GAGVSQSPSNKVTEKGKDVELRCDPISGHTALYWYRQSLGQGLEFLIYFQGNSAPDKSGLPSDRFSAERTGGSVSTLTIQRTQQEDSAVYLCASSLASGLASYEQYFGPGTRLTVT.

In its sample, this clone was seen a few times. This rearrangement joins TRBV6-5 to TRBJ2-3; 9 bases fit TRBD2. CDR1 is MNHEY, CDR2 SVGAGI, per germline. The CDR3 covers 15 residues. V dropped 4 bases and J dropped 2; count of bases not matched to a gene: 4. CDR3 bases: TGTGCCAGCAGTTTTTTAGCGGGGGACACAGATACGCAGTATTTT. This translates into CASSFLAGDTDTQYF.

This clone turned up a few times. V and J are TRBV19 and TRBJ1-1; D not resolved. Trimming left V 3 bases short and J 0 bases short, with 8 bases between. The CDR3 covers 14 residues. Germline assignment: CDR1 LNHDA and CDR2 SQIVND (reference sequence). The CDR3 here is CASSIAGMNTEAFF. CDR3 in DNA: TGTGCCAGTAGTATTGCGGGTATGAACACTGAAGCTTTCTTT. The complete variable domain, with remaining parts taken from reference TRBV19 and TRBJ1-1, reads DGGITQSPKYLFRKEGQNVTLSCEQNLNHDAMYWYRQDPGQGLRLIYYSQIVNDFQKGDIAEGYSVSREKKESFPLTVTSAQKNPTAFYLCASSIAGMNTEAFFGQGTRLTVV.

This clone showed up just a few times. The J gene is TRBJ2-3, the V gene TRBV7-9; 9 bases map to TRBD2. Germline V gives CDR1 SEHNR, CDR2 FQNEAQ (reference sequence). V shed 3 bases, J shed 9 bases, and the junction held 4 bases outside the gene matches. The CDR3 runs to 13 residues. The CDR3 protein is CASSLGLASTQYF. The DNA for the CDR3 is TGTGCCAGCAGCTTGGGACTAGCTTCAACGCAGTATTTT.

Comments on this clone: Other DNA sequences of this sample code for an identical CDR3. As DNA, the CDR3 is TGTGCCAGCAGCCAAGGAATGAACACTGAAGCTTTCTTT. This translates into CASSQGMNTEAFF. The V call is TRBV14, the J call TRBJ1-1; the D is unclear. CDR3 size: 13 residues. The V end was cut by 1 base, the J end by 0 bases, with 3 bases between. CDR1 and CDR2 from the germline V gene are SGHDN and FVKESK.

The CDR3 reads CASSQSGGFIYEQYF. The CDR3 DNA sequence: TGTGCCAGCAGCCAGTCAGGAGGGTTCATTTACGAGCAGTACTTC. The rearrangement uses TRBV14 and TRBJ2-7, with a weak D call TRBD2 (6 bases). The CDR3 is 15 amino acids. From germline, CDR1 is SGHDN and CDR2 FVKESK. V was clipped by 3 bases and J by 4 bases, with 16 bases between them.

The CDR3 sequence: CASSNRDRASEQFF. In DNA, the CDR3 is TGTGCCAGTAGTAATCGGGACAGGGCCAGCGAGCAGTTCTTC. The chain recombines TRBV19 with TRBJ2-1; 9 bases are a match to TRBD1. J was trimmed by 10 bases and V by 4 bases; bases with no gene match: 8. The CDR3 spans 14 residues. CDR1 is LNHDA and CDR2 is SQIVND in the germline V gene (reference sequence).

This clone occurred a few times. V gene TRBV28 combines with J gene TRBJ1-3, with no clear D. Germline V CDR1 and CDR2: MDHEN, SYDVKM. The V end was cut by 1 base, the J end by 9 bases, with 10 bases between. CDR3 length equals 13 residues. In DNA, the CDR3 is TGTGCCAGCAGTTTATCCTATGCGGGCACCATATATTTT. Protein sequence: CASSLSYAGTIYF.

The J gene is TRBJ2-5, the V gene TRBV7-2; 8 bases align to TRBD2. Germline-derived CDR1 and CDR2 are SGHTA and FQGNSA. The trim removed 1 base at V and 4 bases at J, leaving 2 bases unmatched. This CDR3 is built from 14 residues. The CDR3 sequence is CASSLVLAGETQYF. In DNA form, the CDR3 reads TGTGCCAGCAGCTTAGTTCTAGCGGGAGAGACCCAGTACTTC.

In this sample, this clone turned up a few times. CDR3 loop: CASSVGTGLNEKLFF. CDR3 bases: TGTGCCAGCAGCGTAGGGACAGGGCTCAATGAAAAACTGTTTTTT. V gene TRBV9 combines with J gene TRBJ1-4; TRBD1 matches at 8 bases. The CDR3 is 15 amino acids. Germline CDR1 is SGDLS and CDR2 is YYNGEE. V lost 0 bases, J lost 5 bases, and 3 bases stayed unmatched.

This clone appeared a few times. Other DNA sequences in this specimen translate into the identical CDR3. V is TRBV5-1 and J is TRBJ1-1; 8 bases agree with TRBD1. The J segment lost 1 base and the V segment lost 4 bases, leaving 3 bases of the junction unmatched. This CDR3 spans 14 amino acids. Germline loops: CDR1 SGHRS, CDR2 YFSETQ. CDR3 region: CASSPDRANTEAFF. CDR3 nucleotide sequence: TGCGCCAGCAGCCCGGACAGGGCGAACACTGAAGCTTTCTTT.

This clone turned up a few times. In nucleotides, the CDR3 is TGTGCCAGCAGCCCTCAGGGGGTGTCGGAAGCTTTCTTT. This codes for CASSPQGVSEAFF. The chain has TRBV27 and TRBJ1-1; 7 bases match TRBD1. This CDR3 is 13 amino acids long. The germline CDR1 and CDR2 sequences are MNHEY and SMNVEV (reference sequence). The junction had 9 bases not matched to a gene; V was cut back by 6 bases and J by 8 bases.

This clone was counted a few times. This rearrangement joins TRBV5-6 to TRBJ1-6; no reliable D call. The CDR3 is made up of 13 amino acids. Germline lookup yields CDR1 SGHDT and CDR2 YYEEEE. With 3 bases removed from V and 7 bases from J, the gap between germline ends came to 8 bases. CDR3 DNA sequence: TGTGCCAGCAGCTGGTCCTCAAATTCACCCCTCCACTTT. Translating gives CASSWSSNSPLHF.

This sequence joins TRBV2 and TRBJ2-1; D might be TRBD1 (5 bases). This CDR3 has 13 residues. Germline CDR1 reads SNHLY; CDR2 reads FYNNEI. Trimming took off 7 bases at V and 4 bases at J, with 11 bases between the two ends. This chain's CDR3 is CASKQDTYNEQFF. Here the CDR3 DNA reads TGTGCCAGCAAACAGGACACATACAATGAGCAGTTCTTC.

The gene calls are TRBV7-2 and TRBJ1-2; D remains ambiguous. CDR3 length equals 15 residues. The V gene lost 0 bases and the J gene lost 5 bases, with 13 bases spanning the gap. From germline, CDR1 is SGHTA and CDR2 FQGNSA. CDR3 in amino acids: CASSLAGGVGYGYTF. CDR3 nucleotides: TGTGCCAGCAGCTTAGCGGGTGGGGTCGGGTATGGCTACACCTTC.

This chain links TRBV5-1 with TRBJ2-1; D is perhaps TRBD1 (7 bases). Looked up from germline, CDR1 is SGHRS and CDR2 is YFSETQ. This CDR3 is built from 15 residues. V dropped 1 base and J dropped 0 bases, with 8 bases sitting between them. CDR3 in DNA: TGCGCCAGCAGCTTGCAGGGGGGCTCCTACAATGAGCAGTTCTTC. Translating it yields CASSLQGGSYNEQFF.

The genes are TRBV27 and TRBJ2-2, with TRBD2 as a possible D gene (6 bases). V was pared by 3 bases and J by 0 bases, with 11 bases between. The CDR3 extends over 16 amino acids. Germline loops: CDR1 MNHEY, CDR2 SMNVEV (reference sequence). The CDR3, as DNA: TGTGCCAGCAGTTTTATAGGCGGGGCGAACACCGGGGAGCTGTTTTTT. As protein: CASSFIGGANTGELFF.

The chain couples TRBV7-6 to TRBJ2-1, with a possible D match to TRBD2 (7 bases). V was cut by 5 bases and J by 8 bases, with 22 bases left in between. Germline CDR1 SGHVS, CDR2 FNYEAQ. This CDR3 region has 16 residues. The CDR3, as DNA: TGTGCCAGCAGCCTCTCCCGACGACGCGGGGGCCATGAGCAGTTCTTC. It is translated as CASSLSRRRGGHEQFF.

The V call is TRBV7-9, the J call TRBJ2-3; D remains ambiguous. The CDR3 is 15 residues long. The germline CDR1 and CDR2 sequences are SEHNR and FQNEAQ (reference sequence). Trimming stripped 4 bases from V and 1 base from J, with 12 bases between. The CDR3 is CASSSRQSRTDTQYF. The CDR3 region has the DNA TGTGCCAGCAGCTCCCGCCAGAGTCGCACAGATACGCAGTATTTT.

This clone was seen only a few times. The chain couples TRBV10-2 to TRBJ2-1, with 7 nucleotides matching TRBD1. With V trimmed by 3 bases and J by 8 bases, 7 bases remained unmatched. The CDR3 has 14 amino acids. CDR1 and CDR2 (germline): WSHSY, SAAADI. The chain's CDR3 is CASSDKQGLDEQFF. The CDR3 region has the DNA TGCGCCAGCAGTGATAAACAGGGGCTGGATGAGCAGTTCTTC.

The chain recombines TRBV18 with TRBJ1-1, with a tentative D call TRBD1 (6 bases). Germline assignment: CDR1 KGHSH and CDR2 LQKENI. The CDR3 has 16 residues. Trimming cost V 1 base and J 1 base, with 13 bases left between them. CDR3 loop: CASSPRQGIGNTEAFF. DNA of the CDR3: TGTGCCAGCTCACCACGCCAGGGGATTGGGAACACTGAAGCTTTCTTT.

The rearrangement uses TRBV6-6 and TRBJ1-5, with 8 bases lining up with TRBD1. The length of the CDR3 is 14 residues. The ends lost 10 bases at V and 2 bases at J; junction bases unmatched: 7. Germline CDR1 and CDR2: MNHNY and SVGAGI (reference sequence). The CDR3 loop is CATRTGLGNQPQHF. The CDR3 DNA is TGTGCCACCCGGACAGGGTTAGGCAATCAGCCCCAGCATTTT.

The chain links TRBV7-2 to TRBJ1-3; D is perhaps TRBD1 (6 bases). CDR3 size: 15 residues. V lost 5 bases and J 1 base, leaving 12 bases between the germline ends. Germline CDR1 reads SGHTA; CDR2 reads FQGNSA. CDR3 nucleotide sequence: TGTGCCAGCAGCCGATACAGGGCGTCTGGAAACACCATATATTTT. This translates into CASSRYRASGNTIYF.

This chain uses TRBV7-9 with TRBJ2-5; D not certain. V was pared by 1 base and J by 5 bases, with 20 bases between. Germline CDR1 is SEHNR and CDR2 is FQNEAQ (reference sequence). This CDR3 comprises 17 residues. The CDR3 here is CASSLGEGRPRGETQYF. CDR3 coding DNA: TGTGCCAGCAGCTTAGGGGAAGGCAGGCCCCGCGGCGAGACCCAGTACTTC.

The chain links TRBV6-6 to TRBJ1-1; D might be TRBD1 (5 bases). The CDR3 extends over 14 amino acids. The germline CDR1 and CDR2 sequences are MNHNY and SVGAGI (reference sequence). Trimming cost V 2 bases and J 6 bases, with 13 bases left between them. CDR3 sequence (DNA): TGTGCCAGCAGTTACATTATGGGGCGCGCTGAAGCTTTCTTT. It is translated as CASSYIMGRAEAFF.